Sequencing of this T cell receptor beta chain was carried out in a study of Tregs in tolerant kidney transplant recipients. Generated by immunoSEQ multiplex PCR, the TCRdb table keeps only in-frame clones and is missing some. The sample shows roughly 250,000 clones, 80% to 85% of them seen only once. Unstimulated regulatory T cells (CD4+CD25+CD127-), CD4+CD25- non-regulatory cells, CD4 and CD8 cells were FACS-sorted from thawed PBMCs. The sample was CD4+ T cells from blood. This clonotype was obtained from a human donor in good health.

This CDR3 reads CASSSLWSNQPQHF. CDR3 nucleotides: TGCGCCAGCAGCTCACTCTGGAGCAATCAGCCCCAGCATTTT. The genes are TRBV4-1 and TRBJ1-5, with D uncertain. Germline V CDR1 and CDR2: MGHRA, YSYEKL. CDR3 length: 14 amino acids. V was trimmed by 5 bases and J by 1 base, leaving 9 bases between them.